The clone carrying this T cell receptor beta chain was counted a few times. Its antigen remains unidentified. CDR3 size: 16 residues. Trimming cost V 7 bases and J 5 bases; bases outside gene matches: 11. Germline loops: CDR1 ENHRY, CDR2 SYGVKD. The TCRbeta library was prepared with unique molecular identifiers. TCRdb re-called the PCR reads through MiXCR, storing one row per CDR3 protein. The top ten hold 35% to 40% of the sample, which has roughly 220,000 distinct CDR3 sequences, about 8.7% seen once. These data come from a study of T-cell reconstitution after alpha-beta-depleted transplantation in children. Study observations and caveats: Surviving thymic progenitors and recipient T cells were the source of high TCRbeta diversity at day 60 in some patients. As was reported, about two months after transplant, alpha-beta T cells came from several hundred expanded graft clones. Newly produced T cells mostly provided counts and TCRbeta diversity after one year, as hyperexpanded clones declined.

The receptor comes from a male patient between 2 and 10 years old who had a stem cell transplant for acute myeloid leukemia, so the T cells may come from the graft donor. Sequencing used PBMCs, mostly from graft donor cells, obtained 360 days after TCRalphabeta/CD19-depleted stem cell transplant. V and J are TRBV10-3 and TRBJ2-3; TRBD2 agrees at 11 bases. CDR3 protein: CAIKRISGGAGDTQYF. CDR3 bases: TGTGCCATCAAGCGGATTAGCGGGGGGGCCGGAGATACGCAGTATTTT.